These 21 T cell receptor beta chains were sequenced from one sample in a study of T cell changes during pregnancy in multiple sclerosis. The method was immunoSEQ multiplex PCR; TCRdb's version includes in-frame clones alone and lacks a portion of them. The sample records about 70,000 clones, 90% to 95% being singletons. Sample: peripheral blood, taken in the third trimester of pregnancy. These receptor sequences come from a female donor with multiple sclerosis, enrolled in a pregnancy study.

This clone appeared once. This chain uses TRBV25-1 with TRBJ2-5; D uncertain. This CDR3 has 14 residues. CDR1 and CDR2 from the germline V gene are MGHDK and SYGVNS. V shed 1 base and J shed 4 bases, with 10 bases lying between them. CDR3 sequence: CASSEFTGSETQYF. The CDR3 nucleotides read TGTGCCAGCAGTGAATTTACGGGTTCAGAGACCCAGTACTTC. The variable domain in full, with the rest retrieved from reference TRBV25-1 and TRBJ2-5, is EADIYQTPRYLVIGTGKKITLECSQTMGHDKMYWYQQDPGMELHLIHYSYGVNSTEKGDLSSESTVSRIRTEHFPLTLESARPSHTSQYLCASSEFTGSETQYFGPGTRLLVL.

In this sample, this clone turned up once. The rearrangement joins TRBV6-5 to TRBJ2-5, with 8 bases that match TRBD2. The CDR3 has 15 residues. J was trimmed by 1 base and V by 0 bases; bases with no gene match: 1. In germline, CDR1 is MNHEY, CDR2 SVGAGI. Here the CDR3 reads CASSYSGTSQETQYF. CDR3 in DNA: TGTGCCAGCAGTTACTCTGGGACTAGCCAAGAGACCCAGTACTTC.

This chain connects TRBV19 to TRBJ2-3; D perhaps matches TRBD2 (6 bases). The CDR3 is made up of 14 amino acids. Germline assignment: CDR1 LNHDA and CDR2 SQIVND (reference sequence). Trimming cost V 3 bases and J 4 bases, with 11 bases left between them. The CDR3 loop reads CASSIWGVADTQYF. CDR3 in DNA: TGTGCCAGTAGTATCTGGGGGGTTGCAGATACGCAGTATTTT. The full variable domain, its missing parts supplied by reference TRBV19 and TRBJ2-3, is DGGITQSPKYLFRKEGQNVTLSCEQNLNHDAMYWYRQDPGQGLRLIYYSQIVNDFQKGDIAEGYSVSREKKESFPLTVTSAQKNPTAFYLCASSIWGVADTQYFGPGTRLTVL.

This chain links TRBV5-6 with TRBJ2-7; 7 bases line up with TRBD1. Germline V CDR1 and CDR2: SGHDT, YYEEEE. Germline trimming cut 1 base from V and 5 bases from J; bases unmatched to any gene: 9. This CDR3 is built from 15 residues. CDR3 residues: CASSLQLQGINEQYF. In DNA form, the CDR3 reads TGTGCCAGCAGCTTGCAACTACAGGGGATAAACGAGCAGTACTTC.

This chain connects TRBV6-1 to TRBJ1-2; D possibly corresponds to TRBD1 (5 bases). V was cut by 6 bases and J by 6 bases, with 14 bases left in between. The germline V gene has CDR1 MNHNS and CDR2 SASEGT. The CDR3 has 13 residues. CDR3 DNA: TGTGCCAGCAGGGCGGAGGGGATTGATGGCTACACCTTC. Protein sequence: CASRAEGIDGYTF.

The chain recombines TRBV11-3 with TRBJ1-1, with a possible D match to TRBD1 (5 bases). The V end was cut by 0 bases, the J end by 1 base, with 9 bases between. This CDR3 region has 15 residues. The germline gives CDR1 SGHNT, CDR2 YENEEA. CDR3: CASSLEGGRNTEAFF. The CDR3, as DNA: TGTGCCAGCAGCTTAGAGGGGGGTAGGAACACTGAAGCTTTCTTT. Together with reference TRBV11-3 and TRBJ1-1, the CDR3 gives the full variable domain: EAGVVQSPRYKIIEKKQPVAFWCNPISGHNTLYWYLQNLGQGPELLIRYENEEAVDDSQLPKDRFSAERLKGVDSTLKIQPAELGDSAVYLCASSLEGGRNTEAFFGQGTRLTVV.

The chain joins TRBV27 to TRBJ2-6; perhaps TRBD1 as D (5 bases). This CDR3 spans 17 amino acids. The V gene lost 5 bases and the J gene lost 2 bases, with 16 bases spanning the gap. Germline V gene data show CDR1 as MNHEY and CDR2 as SMNVEV (reference sequence). The CDR3 protein is CASSQPLQGTGANVLTF. CDR3 in DNA: TGTGCCAGCAGTCAACCCCTCCAGGGCACTGGGGCCAACGTCCTGACTTTC.

V is TRBV6-6 and J is TRBJ2-7; maybe TRBD1 (5 bases). The germline V and J ends were trimmed by 6 bases and 3 bases, with 12 bases remaining between them. Per germline, CDR1 MNHNY and CDR2 SVGAGI (reference sequence). The length of the CDR3 is 13 residues. The CDR3 spells CASSRHDSYEQYF. CDR3 coding DNA: TGTGCCAGCAGCCGCCACGACAGCTACGAGCAGTACTTC.

The rearrangement links TRBV11-1 to TRBJ1-6, with D possibly being TRBD1 (5 bases). Trimming took 6 bases from V and 7 from J, leaving 22 bases between them. Germline-derived CDR1 and CDR2 are SGHAT and FQDESV (reference sequence). This CDR3 is built from 17 residues. DNA for the CDR3: TGTGCCAGCAGACCTACCCCGCATGACAGATTGAATTCACCCCTCCACTTT. The encoded protein is CASRPTPHDRLNSPLHF.

DNA for the CDR3: TGTGCCAGCAGCACACAGGGGGTCACAGATACGCAGTATTTT. This gives the protein CASSTQGVTDTQYF. The rearrangement uses TRBV7-2 and TRBJ2-3; 8 bases map to TRBD1. Germline V gene data show CDR1 as SGHTA and CDR2 as FQGNSA. The ends lost 5 bases at V and 2 bases at J; junction bases unmatched: 3. The CDR3 sequence is 14 residues long. Complete variable domain (other parts from reference TRBV7-2 and TRBJ2-3): GAGVSQSPSNKVTEKGKDVELRCDPISGHTALYWYRQSLGQGLEFLIYFQGNSAPDKSGLPSDRFSAERTGGSVSTLTIQRTQQEDSAVYLCASSTQGVTDTQYFGPGTRLTVL.

As to this clone: The final CDR3 position lacks the conserved phenylalanine or tryptophan, pointing to a likely read error. The limits of the CDR3 on the DNA are not certain, so only TCRdb's listed CDR3 is given. This chain connects TRBV23-1 to TRBJ1-2; TRBD1, the table's D call, was not compared with the DNA. TRBV23-1 is classed as an ORF, of uncertain function. The CDR3 has 15 amino acids, counting both end residues. CDR3 protein: CASSFRSLRRKTYGY.

J is TRBJ1-3 and V is TRBV30, with D possibly being TRBD1 (6 bases). Trimming shortened V by 0 bases and J by 5 bases, and 14 bases separated the two germline ends. Per germline, CDR1 GTSNPN and CDR2 SVGIG (reference sequence). The CDR3 length is 15 residues. This chain's CDR3 is CAWSVGGVSRNTIYF. In DNA form, the CDR3 reads TGTGCCTGGAGTGTAGGGGGGGTATCGCGAAACACCATATATTTT.

The chain joins TRBV4-2 to TRBJ2-7; possible D gene TRBD2, 6 bases. Germline values: CDR1 LGHNA, CDR2 YNFKEQ. The CDR3 extends over 15 amino acids. Between the trimmed V and J ends, which lost 1 base and 6 bases, there was a span of 16 bases. This chain's CDR3 is CASSQVGPAGPEQYF. DNA for the CDR3: TGTGCCAGCAGCCAAGTAGGCCCAGCGGGCCCCGAGCAGTACTTC.

This chain connects TRBV19 to TRBJ1-2; no definite D call. CDR1 and CDR2 (germline): LNHDA, SQIVND (reference sequence). Trimming took 8 bases from V and 8 from J, leaving 12 bases between them. The CDR3 runs 11 residues. The CDR3, as DNA: TGTGCCAGTTCTTTAGGCAGGGGCTACACCTTC. Amino acid sequence: CASSLGRGYTF.

The chain employs TRBV27 and TRBJ1-2, with 9 bases identical to TRBD1. Germline CDR1 is MNHEY and CDR2 is SMNVEV (reference sequence). Trimming removed 5 bases from V and 0 bases from J; junction bases left unmatched: 4. The CDR3 contains 15 residues. This CDR3 is CASSVQGASNYGYTF. In nucleotides, the CDR3 is TGTGCCAGCAGTGTACAGGGGGCTTCTAACTATGGCTACACCTTC.

V and J are TRBV6-5 and TRBJ1-1; 9 bases line up with TRBD1. The length of the CDR3 is 14 residues. The germline gives CDR1 MNHEY, CDR2 SVGAGI. V lost 10 bases and J lost 4; bases outside the gene matches: 10. The CDR3 nucleotides read TGTGCCAACACATCCGGGACAGGGCTCACTGAAGCTTTCTTT. This translates into CANTSGTGLTEAFF.

This clone was picked up one time. The V gene is TRBV27, the J gene TRBJ2-7; 10 bases align to TRBD1. Germline V gives CDR1 MNHEY, CDR2 SMNVEV (reference sequence). CDR3 length: 13 amino acids. Unmatched junction bases numbered 5, after V lost 8 bases and J lost 4 bases. CDR3 sequence reads: CASSRDRGYEQYF. CDR3 DNA: TGTGCCAGCTCCCGGGACAGGGGTTACGAGCAGTACTTC.

The rearrangement uses TRBV9 and TRBJ2-7; D perhaps matches TRBD2 (8 bases). Germline V gives CDR1 SGDLS, CDR2 YYNGEE. The CDR3 contains 17 residues. V lost 0 bases to trimming and J lost 7 bases, with 23 bases between them. CDR3 DNA: TGTGCCAGCAGCGTAGCAGGGGGGGGACTAGGGGTTGAGGAGCAGTACTTC. It codes for CASSVAGGGLGVEEQYF.

The CDR3 is CASSRPAGELFF. In DNA, the CDR3 is TGTGCCAGCAGCCGCCCAGCGGGGGAGCTGTTTTTT. The chain combines TRBV7-7 with TRBJ2-2; D is undetermined. V dropped 5 bases and J dropped 8 bases, with 9 bases sitting between them. The CDR3 covers 12 residues. CDR1 and CDR2 from the germline V gene are SSHAT and FNYEAQ (reference sequence).

The V gene is TRBV30, the J gene TRBJ1-5; TRBD1 is a possible D gene (6 bases). CDR1 GTSNPN and CDR2 SVGIG come from the germline V gene (reference sequence). This CDR3 region has 14 residues. Trimming pared 5 bases from V and 5 bases from J, leaving 16 bases between. CDR3 protein: CAWSGGRGHQPQHF. The CDR3 DNA is TGTGCCTGGTCAGGTGGCAGGGGACATCAGCCCCAGCATTTT.

The chain recombines TRBV18 with TRBJ1-2; D is possibly TRBD1 (5 bases). V lost 0 bases to trimming and J lost 6 bases, with 17 bases between them. This CDR3 spans 16 amino acids. CDR1 is KGHSH, CDR2 LQKENI, per germline. This CDR3 reads CASSPPLSRGGDGYTF. CDR3 coding DNA: TGTGCCAGCTCACCACCCCTGTCTCGGGGGGGGGATGGCTACACCTTC.